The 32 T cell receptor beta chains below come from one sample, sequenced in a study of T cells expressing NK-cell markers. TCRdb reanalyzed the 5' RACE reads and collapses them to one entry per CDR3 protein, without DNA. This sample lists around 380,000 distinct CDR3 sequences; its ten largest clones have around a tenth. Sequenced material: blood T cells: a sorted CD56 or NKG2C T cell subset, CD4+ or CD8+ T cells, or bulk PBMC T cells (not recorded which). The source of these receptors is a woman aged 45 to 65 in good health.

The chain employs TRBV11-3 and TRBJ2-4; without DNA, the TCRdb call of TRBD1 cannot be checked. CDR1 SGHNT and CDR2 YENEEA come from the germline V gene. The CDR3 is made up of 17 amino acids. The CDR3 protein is CASSFGRTGWTKNIQYF. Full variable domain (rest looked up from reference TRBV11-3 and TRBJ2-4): EAGVVQSPRYKIIEKKQPVAFWCNPISGHNTLYWYLQNLGQGPELLIRYENEEAVDDSQLPKDRFSAERLKGVDSTLKIQPAELGDSAVYLCASSFGRTGWTKNIQYFGAGTRLSVL.

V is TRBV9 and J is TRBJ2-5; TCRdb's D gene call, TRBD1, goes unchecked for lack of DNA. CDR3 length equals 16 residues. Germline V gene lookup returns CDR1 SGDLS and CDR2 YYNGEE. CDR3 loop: CASSVASGAGQETQYF.

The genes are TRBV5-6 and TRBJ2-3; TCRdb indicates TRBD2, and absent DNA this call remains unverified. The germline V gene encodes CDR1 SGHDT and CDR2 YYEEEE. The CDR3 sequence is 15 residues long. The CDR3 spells CASSRGGRRTDTQYF.

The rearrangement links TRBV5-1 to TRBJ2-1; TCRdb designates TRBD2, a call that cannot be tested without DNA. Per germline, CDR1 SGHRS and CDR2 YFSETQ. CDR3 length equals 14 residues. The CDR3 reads CASSQLAGAVEQFF.

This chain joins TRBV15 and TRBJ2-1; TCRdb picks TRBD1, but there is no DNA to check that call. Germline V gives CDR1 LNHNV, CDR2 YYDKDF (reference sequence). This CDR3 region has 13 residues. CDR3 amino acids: CAIGGTGRNEQFF.

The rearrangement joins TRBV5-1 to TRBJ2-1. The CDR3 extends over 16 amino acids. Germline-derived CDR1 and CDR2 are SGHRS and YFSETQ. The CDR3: CASSIQAADAYNEQFF.

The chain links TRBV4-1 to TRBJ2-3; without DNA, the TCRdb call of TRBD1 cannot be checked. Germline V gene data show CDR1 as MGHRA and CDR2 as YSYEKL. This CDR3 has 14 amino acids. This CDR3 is CASIDPRDPDTQYF.

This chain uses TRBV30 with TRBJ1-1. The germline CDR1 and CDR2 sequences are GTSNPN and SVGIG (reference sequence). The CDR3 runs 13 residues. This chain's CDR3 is CACRGWVNTEAFF. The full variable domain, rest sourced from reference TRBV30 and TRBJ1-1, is SQTIHQWPATLVQPVGSPLSLECTVEGTSNPNLYWYRQAAGRGLQLLFYSVGIGQISSEVPQNLSASRPQDRQFILSSKKLLLSDSGFYLCACRGWVNTEAFFGQGTRLTVV.

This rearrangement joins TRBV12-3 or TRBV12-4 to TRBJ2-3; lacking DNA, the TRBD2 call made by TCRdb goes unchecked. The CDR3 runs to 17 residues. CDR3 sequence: CASSPKLAGVSTDTQYF.

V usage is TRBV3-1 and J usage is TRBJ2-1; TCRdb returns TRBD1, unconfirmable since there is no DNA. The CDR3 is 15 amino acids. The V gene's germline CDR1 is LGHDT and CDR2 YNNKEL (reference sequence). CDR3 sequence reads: CASSQVRDRNNEQFF.

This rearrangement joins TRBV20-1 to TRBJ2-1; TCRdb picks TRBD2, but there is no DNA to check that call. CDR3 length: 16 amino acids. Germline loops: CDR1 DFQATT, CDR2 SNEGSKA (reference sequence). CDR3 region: CSARSPLAGAYNEQFF.

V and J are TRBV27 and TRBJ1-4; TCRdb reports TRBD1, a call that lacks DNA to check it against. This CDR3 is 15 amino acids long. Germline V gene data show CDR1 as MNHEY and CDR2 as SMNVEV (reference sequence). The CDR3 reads CASSPETPSRQKLFF. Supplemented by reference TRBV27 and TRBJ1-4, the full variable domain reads EAQVTQNPRYLITVTGKKLTVTCSQNMNHEYMSWYRQDPGLGLRQIYYSMNVEVTDKGDVPEGYKVSRKEKRNFPLILESPSPNQTSLYFCASSPETPSRQKLFFGSGTQLSVL.

The CDR3: CASSVTSSYEQYF. The J gene is TRBJ2-7, the V gene TRBV12-3 or TRBV12-4. This CDR3 is built from 13 residues.

The CDR3 loop is CATSDLGAGSTGELFF. The V gene is TRBV24-1, the J gene TRBJ2-2; TCRdb's D call of TRBD2 is untestable without DNA. The germline CDR1 and CDR2 sequences are KGHDR and SFDVKD. This CDR3 has 16 amino acids.

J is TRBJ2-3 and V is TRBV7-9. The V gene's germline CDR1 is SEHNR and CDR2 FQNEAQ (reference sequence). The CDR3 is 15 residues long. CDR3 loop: CASRHREDVTDTQYF.

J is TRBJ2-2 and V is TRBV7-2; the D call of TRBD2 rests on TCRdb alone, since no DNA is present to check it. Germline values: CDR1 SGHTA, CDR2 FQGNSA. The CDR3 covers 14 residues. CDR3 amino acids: CASRSALSTGELFF.

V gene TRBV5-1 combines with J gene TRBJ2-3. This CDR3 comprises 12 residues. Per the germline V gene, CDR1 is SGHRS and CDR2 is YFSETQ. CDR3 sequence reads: CASRLMSDTQYF.

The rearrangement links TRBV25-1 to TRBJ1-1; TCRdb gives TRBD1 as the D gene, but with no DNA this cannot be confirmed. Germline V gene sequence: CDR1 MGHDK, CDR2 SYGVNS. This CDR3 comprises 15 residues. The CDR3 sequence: CASSEWGQGATEAFF.

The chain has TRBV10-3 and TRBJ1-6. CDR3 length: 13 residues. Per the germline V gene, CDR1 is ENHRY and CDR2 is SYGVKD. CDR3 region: CAISDLVGSPLHF.

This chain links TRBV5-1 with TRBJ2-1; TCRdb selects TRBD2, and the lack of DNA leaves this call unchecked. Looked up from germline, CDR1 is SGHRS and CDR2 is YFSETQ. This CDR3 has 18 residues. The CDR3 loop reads CASSFTPGLAGLYNEQFF.

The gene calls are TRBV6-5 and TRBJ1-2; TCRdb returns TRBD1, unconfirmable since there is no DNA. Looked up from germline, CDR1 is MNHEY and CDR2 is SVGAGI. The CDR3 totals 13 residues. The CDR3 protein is CASKPGQVYGYTF.

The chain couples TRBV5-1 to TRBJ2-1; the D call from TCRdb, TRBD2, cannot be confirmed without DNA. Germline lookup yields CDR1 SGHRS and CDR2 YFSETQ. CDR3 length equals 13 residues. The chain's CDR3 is CASSGLTSAEQFF.

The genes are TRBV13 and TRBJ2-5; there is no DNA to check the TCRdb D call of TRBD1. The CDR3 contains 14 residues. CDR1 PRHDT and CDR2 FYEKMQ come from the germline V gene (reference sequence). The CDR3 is CASSSHRGQETQYF.

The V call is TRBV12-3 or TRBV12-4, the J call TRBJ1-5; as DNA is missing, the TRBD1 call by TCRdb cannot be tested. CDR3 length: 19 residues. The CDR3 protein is CASSLVGTGRLYSNQPQHF.

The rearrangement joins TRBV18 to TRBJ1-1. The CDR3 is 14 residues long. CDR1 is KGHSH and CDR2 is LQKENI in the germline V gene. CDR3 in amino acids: CASSLQGTRTEAFF.

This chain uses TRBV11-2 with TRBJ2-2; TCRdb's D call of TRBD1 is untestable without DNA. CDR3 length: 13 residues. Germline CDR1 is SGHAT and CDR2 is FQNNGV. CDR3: CASSLTGIGELFF.

CDR3 sequence: CSASGSIGEDTQYF. V gene TRBV20-1 combines with J gene TRBJ2-3; TCRdb outputs TRBD2, but without DNA this stays unchecked. This CDR3 spans 14 amino acids. Germline values: CDR1 DFQATT, CDR2 SNEGSKA (reference sequence).

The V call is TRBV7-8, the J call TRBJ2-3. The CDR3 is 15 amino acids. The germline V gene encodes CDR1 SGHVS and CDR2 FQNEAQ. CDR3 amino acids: CASSPRGPSTDTQYF.

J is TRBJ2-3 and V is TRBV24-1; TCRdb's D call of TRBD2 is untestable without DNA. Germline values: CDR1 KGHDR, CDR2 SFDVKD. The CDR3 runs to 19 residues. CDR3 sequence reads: CATSVTSGYSLASTDTQYF.

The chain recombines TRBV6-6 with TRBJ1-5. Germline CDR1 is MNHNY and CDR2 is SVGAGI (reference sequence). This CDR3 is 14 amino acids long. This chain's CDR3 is CASSYSFGNQPQHF.

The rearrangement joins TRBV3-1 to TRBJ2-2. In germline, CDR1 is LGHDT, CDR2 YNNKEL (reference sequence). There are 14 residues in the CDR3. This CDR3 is CASSQFVATGELFF.

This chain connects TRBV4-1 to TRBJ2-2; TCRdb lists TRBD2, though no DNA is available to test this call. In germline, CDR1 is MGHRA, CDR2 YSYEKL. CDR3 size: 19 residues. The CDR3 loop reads CASSQPGLAGGKDTGELFF.